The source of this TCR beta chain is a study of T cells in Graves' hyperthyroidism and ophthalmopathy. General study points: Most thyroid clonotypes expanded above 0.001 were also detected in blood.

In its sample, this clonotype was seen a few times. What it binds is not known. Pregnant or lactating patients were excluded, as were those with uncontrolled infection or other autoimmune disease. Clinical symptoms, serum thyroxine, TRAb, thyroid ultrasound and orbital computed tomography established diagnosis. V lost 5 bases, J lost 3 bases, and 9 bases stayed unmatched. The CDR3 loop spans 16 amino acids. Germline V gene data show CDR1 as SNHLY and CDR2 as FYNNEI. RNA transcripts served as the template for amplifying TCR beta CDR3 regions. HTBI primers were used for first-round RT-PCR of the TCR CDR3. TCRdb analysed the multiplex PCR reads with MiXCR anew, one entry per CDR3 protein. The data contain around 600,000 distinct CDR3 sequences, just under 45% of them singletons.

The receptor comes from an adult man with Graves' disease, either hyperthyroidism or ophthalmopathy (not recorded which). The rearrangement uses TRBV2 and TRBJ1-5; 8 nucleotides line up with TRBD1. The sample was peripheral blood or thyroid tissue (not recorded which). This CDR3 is CASSPTQGAVNQPQHF. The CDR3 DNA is TGTGCCAGCAGTCCTACTCAGGGGGCGGTCAATCAGCCCCAGCATTTT.